This section outlines one T cell receptor (beta chain) sequence together with its context. Its target is unknown. The sample originates from a study of blood T cells in healthy people across ages. On the study more broadly: For every two T cells, template switching captured about one barcoded beta molecule.

Germline V CDR1 and CDR2: SGHRS, YFSETQ. This CDR3 has 14 residues. V was pared by 6 bases and J by 5 bases, with 16 bases between. Study-wide points: Naive CD4+ cell counts and diversity both ran higher in long-lived than in aged donors. The CMV status of each donor remained undetermined, and this could have confounded shifts in expanded clonotypes.

A second 7 to 11 cycle PCR used barcoded and J-beta primers. The template-switch adaptor, which had 12 random nucleotides, put a tag on each cDNA molecule. TCRdb recomputed calls from the 5' RACE reads with MiXCR, one row per CDR3 protein. The table lists 1.5 million to 2 million distinct CDR3 sequences, roughly 27% of them singletons. The sequencing sample was made of blood. The clonotype was recovered from a woman aged 30 to 39 in good health. The chain carries TRBV5-1 and TRBJ2-3; no clear D. In nucleotides, the CDR3 is TGCGCCAGCATCTCGGACCCCTCACAAGATACGCAGTATTTT. It yields the protein CASISDPSQDTQYF.